Listed below are T cell receptor beta chains from one sample, sequenced in a study of radiotherapy plus CTLA-4 blockade in lung cancer. Using immunoSEQ multiplex PCR, the repertoire was profiled, and TCRdb retains in-frame clones only, with some absent. The sample records around 120,000 clones, 78% being singletons. The sample in question was peripheral blood, obtained from a patient treated with radiotherapy plus ipilimumab. The source of these receptors is a human donor with non-small cell lung cancer who had a partial response to radiotherapy plus ipilimumab. Each CDR3 is given with its conserved first and last residue. The D gene is left open where the match is weak. For some rows the clone size is stated as once, few or many, or as a class when expanded; others skip it.

clone_size | j_call | d_call | v_call | cdr3_aa
NA | TRBJ2-7 | TRBD1 | TRBV19 | CASTPRQGRTYEQYF
NA | TRBJ2-7 | NA | TRBV6-5 | CASRTRLHHEQYF
NA | TRBJ1-2 | NA | TRBV7-2 | CASSLVMGGRHNYGYTF
NA | TRBJ2-1 | TRBD1 | TRBV30 | CAWRRQGHNNEQFF
NA | TRBJ1-1 | TRBD1 | TRBV11-2 | CASSFFDRGTEAFF
NA | TRBJ1-2 | NA | TRBV6-5 | CASSSQAGPNYGYTF
NA | TRBJ2-2 | NA | TRBV5-1 | CASSLRSGVGTGELFF
NA | TRBJ2-1 | TRBD2 | TRBV28 | CASSLFQRERNEQFF
NA | TRBJ1-2 | TRBD1 | TRBV7-9 | CASSRQTGDYGYTF
NA | TRBJ1-1 | NA | TRBV19 | CASSTVGGRNTEAFF
NA | TRBJ1-5 | TRBD1 | TRBV28 | CATRTGKSSAQHF
NA | TRBJ1-1 | NA | TRBV4-1 | CASSQGRAYRQVMNTEAFF
NA | TRBJ2-7 | NA | TRBV28 | CASSLLSGYEQYF
NA | TRBJ1-3 | NA | TRBV10-3 | CAITGASGNTIYF
NA | TRBJ2-2 | TRBD1 | TRBV6-5 | CASSRGQKNTGELFF
few | TRBJ2-3 | TRBD2 | TRBV14 | CASSQGLAGVADTQYF
NA | TRBJ2-2 | TRBD1 | TRBV15 | CATSRYSPGQGVTGELFF
NA | TRBJ2-1 | TRBD2 | TRBV7-9 | CASSFRTSVYNEQFF
NA | TRBJ2-1 | NA | TRBV6-5 | CASRPTKTSFYEQFF
few | TRBJ2-3 | NA | TRBV9 | CASSVSGKSDTQYF
NA | TRBJ2-7 | TRBD1 | TRBV4-1 | CASSQSGQGGNEQYF
NA | TRBJ1-1 | TRBD1 | TRBV28 | CASSTMDRGAFF
NA | TRBJ2-1 | NA | TRBV6-6 | CASSYRWSGDNEQFF
NA | TRBJ2-1 | NA | TRBV5-1 | CASSLEQGPYNEQFF
NA | TRBJ2-3 | TRBD2 | TRBV5-1 | CASSHLAGGADTQYF
NA | TRBJ2-2 | TRBD2 | TRBV4-3 | CASSQDRVRTTSASSGELFF
NA | TRBJ1-5 | NA | TRBV6-5 | CASSYSTGVQPQHF
NA | TRBJ1-1 | TRBD1 | TRBV5-1 | CASSWGDRENTEAFF
NA | TRBJ1-1 | NA | TRBV19 | CASSIRGNTEAFF